The TCR beta chain under discussion was sequenced for a study of identical twins. In its sample, this clonotype was seen once. Each CDR3 protein gets one entry after TCRdb re-called the 5' RACE reads with MiXCR. The sample has about 530,000 distinct CDR3 sequences; 20% to 25% are singletons. V was pared by 1 base and J by 0 bases, with 7 bases of the junction left unmatched. CDR3 size: 17 residues. The germline CDR1 and CDR2 sequences are SGHTA and FQGNSA. This same sample was also part of a study on yellow fever vaccine responses in identical twins.

The sample consisted of CD4+ T cells sorted from blood. The chain recombines TRBV7-2 with TRBJ2-3; 7 nucleotides align to TRBD2. The receptor's source is a young woman in good health. CDR3 amino acids: CASSLVGVGGSTDTQYF. CDR3 DNA sequence: TGTGCCAGCAGCTTAGTAGGTGTCGGGGGGAGCACAGATACGCAGTATTTT. Using reference TRBV7-2 and TRBJ2-3 for the parts outside the CDR3, the full variable domain is GAGVSQSPSNKVTEKGKDVELRCDPISGHTALYWYRQSLGQGLEFLIYFQGNSAPDKSGLPSDRFSAERTGGSVSTLTIQRTQQEDSAVYLCASSLVGVGGSTDTQYFGPGTRLTVL.